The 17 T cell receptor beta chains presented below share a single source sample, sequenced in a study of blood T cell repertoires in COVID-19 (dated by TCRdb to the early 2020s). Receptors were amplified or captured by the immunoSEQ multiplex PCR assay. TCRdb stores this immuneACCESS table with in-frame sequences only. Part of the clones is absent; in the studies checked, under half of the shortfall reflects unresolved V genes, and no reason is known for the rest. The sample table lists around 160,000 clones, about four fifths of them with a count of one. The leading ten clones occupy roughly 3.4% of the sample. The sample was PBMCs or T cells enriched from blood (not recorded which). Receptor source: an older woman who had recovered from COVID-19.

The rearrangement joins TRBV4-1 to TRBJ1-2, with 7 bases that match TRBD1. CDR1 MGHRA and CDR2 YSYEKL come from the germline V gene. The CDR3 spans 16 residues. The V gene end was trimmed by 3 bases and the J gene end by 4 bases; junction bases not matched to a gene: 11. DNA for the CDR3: TGCGCCAGCAGCCAGGTCGGGACAGAGAATGGCTATGGCTACACCTTC. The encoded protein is CASSQVGTENGYGYTF.

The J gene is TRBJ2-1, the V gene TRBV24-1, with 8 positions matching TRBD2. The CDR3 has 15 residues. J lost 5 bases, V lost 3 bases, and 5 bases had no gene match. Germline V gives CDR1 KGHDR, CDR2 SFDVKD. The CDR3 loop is CATSDPGLVNNEQFF. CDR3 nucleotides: TGTGCCACCAGTGATCCGGGACTAGTTAACAATGAGCAGTTCTTC.

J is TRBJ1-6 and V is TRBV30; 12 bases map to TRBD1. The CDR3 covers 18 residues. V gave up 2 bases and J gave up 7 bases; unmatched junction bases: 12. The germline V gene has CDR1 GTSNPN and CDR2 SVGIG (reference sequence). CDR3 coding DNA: TGTGCCTGGAGTCGAGGGACAGGGGGCGCGAATTGGAATTCACCCCTCCACTTT. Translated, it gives CAWSRGTGGANWNSPLHF.

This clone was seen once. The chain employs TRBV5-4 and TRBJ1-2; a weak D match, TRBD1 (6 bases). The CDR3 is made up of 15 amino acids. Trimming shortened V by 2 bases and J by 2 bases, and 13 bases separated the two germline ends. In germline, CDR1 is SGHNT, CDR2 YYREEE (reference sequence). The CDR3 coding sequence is TGTGCCAGCAGCTTACCGGGACACTTAAACTATGGCTACACCTTC. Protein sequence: CASSLPGHLNYGYTF. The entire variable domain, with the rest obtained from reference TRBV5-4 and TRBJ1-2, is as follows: ETGVTQSPTHLIKTRGQQVTLRCSSQSGHNTVSWYQQALGQGPQFIFQYYREEENGRGNFPPRFSGLQFPNYSSELNVNALELDDSALYLCASSLPGHLNYGYTFGSGTRLTVV.

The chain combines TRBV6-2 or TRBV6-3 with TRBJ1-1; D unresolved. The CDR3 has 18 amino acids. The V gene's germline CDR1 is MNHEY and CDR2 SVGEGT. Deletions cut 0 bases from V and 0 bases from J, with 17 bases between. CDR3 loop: CASSYSNFAGQLNTEAFF. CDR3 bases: TGTGCCAGCAGTTACTCAAATTTTGCTGGGCAGTTGAACACTGAAGCTTTCTTT.

CDR3 loop: CASSAPGLAPQFF. CDR3 coding DNA: TGTGCCAGCAGTGCCCCGGGACTAGCGCCGCAGTTCTTC. The J gene is TRBJ2-1, the V gene TRBV12-3 or TRBV12-4; 10 nucleotides match TRBD2. The CDR3 covers 13 residues. Germline trimming cut 5 bases from V and 12 bases from J; bases unmatched to any gene: 7.

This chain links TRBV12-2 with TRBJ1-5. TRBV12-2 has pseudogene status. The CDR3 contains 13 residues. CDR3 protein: CASRLLGWQPQHF. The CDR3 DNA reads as TGTGCAAGTCGCTTGCTCGGTTGGCAGCCCCAGCATTTT.

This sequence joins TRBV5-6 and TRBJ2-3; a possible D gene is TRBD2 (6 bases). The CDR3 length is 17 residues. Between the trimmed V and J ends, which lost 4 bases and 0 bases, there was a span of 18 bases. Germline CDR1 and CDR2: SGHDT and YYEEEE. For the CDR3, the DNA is TGTGCCAGCAGCCTGCTTCGTAGCGGACGGAGCACAGATACGCAGTATTTT. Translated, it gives CASSLLRSGRSTDTQYF.

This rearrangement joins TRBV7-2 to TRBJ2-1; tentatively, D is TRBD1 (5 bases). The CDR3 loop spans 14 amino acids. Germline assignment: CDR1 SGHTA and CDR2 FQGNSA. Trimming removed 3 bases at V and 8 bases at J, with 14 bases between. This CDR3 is CASSFYQGRDEQFF. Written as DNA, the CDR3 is TGTGCCAGCAGCTTTTATCAGGGTAGGGATGAGCAGTTCTTC.

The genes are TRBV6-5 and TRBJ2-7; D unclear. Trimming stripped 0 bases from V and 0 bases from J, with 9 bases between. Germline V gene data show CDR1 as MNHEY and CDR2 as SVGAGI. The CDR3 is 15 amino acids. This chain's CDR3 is CASSYSSRFSYEQYF. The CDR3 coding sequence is TGTGCCAGCAGTTACTCGTCCAGGTTCTCCTACGAGCAGTACTTC.

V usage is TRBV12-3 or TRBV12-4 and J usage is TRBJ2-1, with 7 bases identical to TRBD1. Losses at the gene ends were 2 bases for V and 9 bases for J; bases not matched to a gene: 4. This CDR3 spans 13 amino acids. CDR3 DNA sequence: TGTGCCAGCAGTTTATCCGACAGGGCTGAGCAGTTCTTC. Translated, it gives CASSLSDRAEQFF.

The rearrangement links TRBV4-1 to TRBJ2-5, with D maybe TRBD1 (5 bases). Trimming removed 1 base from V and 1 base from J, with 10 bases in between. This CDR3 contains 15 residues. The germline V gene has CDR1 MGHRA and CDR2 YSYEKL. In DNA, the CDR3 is TGCGCCAGCAGCCAAGTCCCCAGGGCCCAAGAGACCCAGTACTTC. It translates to CASSQVPRAQETQYF.

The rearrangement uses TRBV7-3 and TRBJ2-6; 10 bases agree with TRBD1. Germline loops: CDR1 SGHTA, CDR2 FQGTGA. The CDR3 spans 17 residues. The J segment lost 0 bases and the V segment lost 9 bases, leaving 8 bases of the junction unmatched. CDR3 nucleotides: TGTGCCAGTGGCCCGGGACAGGGGAACTCTGGGGCCAACGTCCTGACTTTC. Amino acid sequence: CASGPGQGNSGANVLTF.

CDR3 DNA sequence: TGTGCCACCAGCAGAGAAACAGGGGAAGGAAAACTGTTTTTT. Translation gives CATSRETGEGKLFF. V and J are TRBV15 and TRBJ1-4; 7 nucleotides match TRBD1. The CDR3 is 14 residues long. Germline V gene lookup returns CDR1 LNHNV and CDR2 YYDKDF (reference sequence). V was pared by 0 bases and J by 10 bases, with 5 bases of the junction left unmatched.

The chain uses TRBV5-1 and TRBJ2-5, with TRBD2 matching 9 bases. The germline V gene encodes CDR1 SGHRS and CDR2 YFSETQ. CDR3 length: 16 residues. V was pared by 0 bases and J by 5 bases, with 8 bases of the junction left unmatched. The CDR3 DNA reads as TGCGCCAGCAGCTTGGCGGGGGGGACTAGCAGTGAGACCCAGTACTTC. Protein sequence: CASSLAGGTSSETQYF. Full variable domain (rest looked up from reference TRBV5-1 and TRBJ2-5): KAGVTQTPRYLIKTRGQQVTLSCSPISGHRSVSWYQQTPGQGLQFLFEYFSETQRNKGNFPGRFSGRQFSNSRSEMNVSTLELGDSALYLCASSLAGGTSSETQYFGPGTRLLVL.

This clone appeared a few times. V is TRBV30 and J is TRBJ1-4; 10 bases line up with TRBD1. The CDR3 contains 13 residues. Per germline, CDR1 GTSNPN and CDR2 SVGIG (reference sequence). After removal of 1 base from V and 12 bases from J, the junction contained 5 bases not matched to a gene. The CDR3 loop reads CAWSGDRGRELFF. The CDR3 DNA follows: TGTGCCTGGAGTGGGGACAGGGGACGGGAACTGTTTTTT.

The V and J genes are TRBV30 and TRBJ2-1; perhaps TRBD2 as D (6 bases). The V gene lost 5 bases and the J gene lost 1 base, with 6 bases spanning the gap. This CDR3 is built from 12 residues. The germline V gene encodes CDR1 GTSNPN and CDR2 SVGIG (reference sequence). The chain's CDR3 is CAWGGSYNEQFF. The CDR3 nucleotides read TGTGCCTGGGGGGGGTCCTACAATGAGCAGTTCTTC.